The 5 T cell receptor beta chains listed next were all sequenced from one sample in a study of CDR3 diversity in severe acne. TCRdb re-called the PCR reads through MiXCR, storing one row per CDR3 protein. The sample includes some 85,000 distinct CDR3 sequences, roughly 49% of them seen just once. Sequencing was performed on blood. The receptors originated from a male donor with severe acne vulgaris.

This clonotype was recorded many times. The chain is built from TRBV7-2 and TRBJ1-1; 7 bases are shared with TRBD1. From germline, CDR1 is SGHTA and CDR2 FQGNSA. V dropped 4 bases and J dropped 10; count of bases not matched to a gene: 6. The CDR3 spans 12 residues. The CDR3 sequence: CASSYQGVGAFF. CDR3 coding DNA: TGTGCCAGCAGCTACCAGGGGGTGGGAGCTTTCTTT.

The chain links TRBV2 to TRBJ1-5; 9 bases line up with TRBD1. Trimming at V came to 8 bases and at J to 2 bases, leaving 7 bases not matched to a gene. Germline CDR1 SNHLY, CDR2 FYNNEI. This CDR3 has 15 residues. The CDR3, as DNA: TGTGCCAGCGGGGGACAGGGTTCAGGCAATCAGCCCCAGCATTTT. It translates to CASGGQGSGNQPQHF.

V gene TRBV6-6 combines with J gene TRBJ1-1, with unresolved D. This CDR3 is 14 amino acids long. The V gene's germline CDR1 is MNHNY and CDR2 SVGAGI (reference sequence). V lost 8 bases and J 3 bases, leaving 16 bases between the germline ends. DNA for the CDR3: TGTGCCAGCGGAATCAACCGCGACCACACTGAAGCTTTCTTT. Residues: CASGINRDHTEAFF.

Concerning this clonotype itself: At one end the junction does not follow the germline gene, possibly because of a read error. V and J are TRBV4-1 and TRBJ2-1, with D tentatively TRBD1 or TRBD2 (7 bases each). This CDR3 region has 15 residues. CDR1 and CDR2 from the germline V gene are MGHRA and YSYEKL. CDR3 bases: TGTGCCAGCAGTGCCCGCAGGGGGGGTATGAATGAGCAATTCTTC. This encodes CASSARRGGMNEQFF.

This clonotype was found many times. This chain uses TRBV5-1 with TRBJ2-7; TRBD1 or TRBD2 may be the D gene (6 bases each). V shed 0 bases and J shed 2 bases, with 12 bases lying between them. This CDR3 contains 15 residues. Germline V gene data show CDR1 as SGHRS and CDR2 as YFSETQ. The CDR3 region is CASSLDRAGPYEQYF. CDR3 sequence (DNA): TGCGCCAGCAGCTTGGACAGGGCGGGACCCTACGAGCAGTACTTC.